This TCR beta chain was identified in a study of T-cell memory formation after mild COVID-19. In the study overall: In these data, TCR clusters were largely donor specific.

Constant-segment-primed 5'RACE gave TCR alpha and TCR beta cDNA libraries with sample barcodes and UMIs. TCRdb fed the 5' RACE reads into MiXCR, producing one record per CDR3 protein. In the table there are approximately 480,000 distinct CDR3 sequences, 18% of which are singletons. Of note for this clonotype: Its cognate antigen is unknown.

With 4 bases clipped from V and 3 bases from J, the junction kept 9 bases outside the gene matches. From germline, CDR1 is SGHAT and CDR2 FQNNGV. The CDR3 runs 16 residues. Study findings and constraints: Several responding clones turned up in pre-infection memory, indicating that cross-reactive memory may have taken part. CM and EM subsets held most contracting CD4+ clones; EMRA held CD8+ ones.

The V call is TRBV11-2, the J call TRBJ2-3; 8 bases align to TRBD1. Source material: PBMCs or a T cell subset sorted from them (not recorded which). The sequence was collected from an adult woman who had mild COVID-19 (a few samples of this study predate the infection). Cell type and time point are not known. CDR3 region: CASSSIRGPGTDTQYF. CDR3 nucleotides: TGTGCCAGCAGCTCCATCAGGGGGCCGGGGACAGATACGCAGTATTTT.